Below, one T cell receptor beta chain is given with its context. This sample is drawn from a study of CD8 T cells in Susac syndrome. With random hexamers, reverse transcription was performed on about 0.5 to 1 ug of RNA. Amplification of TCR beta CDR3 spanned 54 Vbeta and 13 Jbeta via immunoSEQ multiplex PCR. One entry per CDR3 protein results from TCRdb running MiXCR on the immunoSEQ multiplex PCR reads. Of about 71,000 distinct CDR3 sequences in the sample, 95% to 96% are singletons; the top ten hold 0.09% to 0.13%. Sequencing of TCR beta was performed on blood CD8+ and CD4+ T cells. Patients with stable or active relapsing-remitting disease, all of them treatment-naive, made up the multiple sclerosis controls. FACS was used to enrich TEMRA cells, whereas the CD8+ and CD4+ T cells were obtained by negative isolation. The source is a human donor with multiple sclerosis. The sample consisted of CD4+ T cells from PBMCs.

CDR3 bases: TGTGCCAGCAGCTTATTAAACATGGGCAAGACCCAGTACTTC. It codes for CASSLLNMGKTQYF. The gene calls are TRBV7-2 and TRBJ2-5; D gene ambiguous. The germline gives CDR1 SGHTA, CDR2 FQGNSA. The germline V and J ends were trimmed by 2 bases and 6 bases, with 13 bases remaining between them. CDR3 length: 14 residues.